Shown below are 25 T cell receptor beta chains from a single sample sequenced in a study of blood T cell repertoires in COVID-19. Generated by immunoSEQ multiplex PCR, the TCRdb table keeps only in-frame clones and is missing some. The sample records tens of thousands of clones, about 90% being singletons. Specimen: peripheral blood. These receptors all come from a man older than 75 with acute or convalescent COVID-19.

V usage is TRBV30 and J usage is TRBJ1-2; D is ambiguous. The V gene lost 2 bases and the J gene lost 2 bases, with 3 bases spanning the gap. The CDR3 covers 11 residues. In germline, CDR1 is GTSNPN, CDR2 SVGIG (reference sequence). For the CDR3, the DNA is TGTGCCTGGAGTCCGAACTATGGCTACACCTTC. Its protein product is CAWSPNYGYTF.

The chain couples TRBV7-9 to TRBJ1-6; D not certain. This CDR3 region has 14 residues. Deletions cut 7 bases from V and 7 bases from J, with 14 bases between. The V gene's germline CDR1 is SEHNR and CDR2 FQNEAQ (reference sequence). CDR3 loop: CASTYGTANSPLHF. For the CDR3, the DNA is TGTGCCAGCACCTACGGCACAGCCAATTCACCCCTCCACTTT. Combining the CDR3 with reference TRBV7-9 and TRBJ1-6 gives the whole variable domain DTGVSQNPRHKITKRGQNVTFRCDPISEHNRLYWYRQTLGQGPEFLTYFQNEAQLEKSRLLSDRFSAERPKGSFSTLEIQRTEQGDSAMYLCASTYGTANSPLHFGNGTRLTVT.

The chain has TRBV7-3 and TRBJ1-2; D is ambiguous. The V end was cut by 1 base, the J end by 10 bases, with 13 bases between. CDR1 SGHTA and CDR2 FQGTGA come from the germline V gene. The CDR3 sequence is 13 residues long. The CDR3 protein is CASSLSPESFYTF. The DNA of the CDR3 is TGTGCCAGCAGCTTAAGCCCTGAGTCCTTCTACACCTTC.

This clone was counted only a few times. The chain employs TRBV3-1 (or the pseudogene TRBV3-2) and TRBJ1-2; no reliable D call. Trimming shortened V by 3 bases and J by 5 bases, and 10 bases separated the two germline ends. Germline V gene lookup returns CDR1 LGHDT and CDR2 YNNKEL (reference sequence). The CDR3 extends over 13 amino acids. CDR3 nucleotides: TGTGCCAGCAGCCAGACCCGGAGATATGGCTACACCTTC. This encodes CASSQTRRYGYTF.

The chain employs TRBV9 and TRBJ2-3; TRBD1 matches 9 bases. The CDR3 sequence is 16 residues long. Germline CDR1 is SGDLS and CDR2 is YYNGEE. J was trimmed by 3 bases and V by 3 bases; bases with no gene match: 8. The CDR3 nucleotides read TGTGCCAGCAGCGCCCACAGGGGGCGAGTTACAGATACGCAGTATTTT. This sequence encodes CASSAHRGRVTDTQYF.

The chain joins TRBV14 to TRBJ1-2; D unresolved. V dropped 0 bases and J dropped 8 bases, with 10 bases sitting between them. CDR1 is SGHDN, CDR2 FVKESK, per germline. CDR3 size: 13 residues. CDR3 residues: CASSQDLAQGYTF. For the CDR3, the DNA is TGTGCCAGCAGCCAAGATCTTGCGCAAGGCTACACCTTC.

The rearrangement joins TRBV6-5 to TRBJ2-7; no firm D call. This CDR3 region has 11 residues. Germline V gives CDR1 MNHEY, CDR2 SVGAGI. V lost 7 bases and J 2 bases, leaving 6 bases between the germline ends. The CDR3 reads CASTGAYEQYF. The CDR3 DNA follows: TGTGCCAGCACCGGAGCCTACGAGCAGTACTTC.

This chain connects TRBV27 to TRBJ1-5; 11 bases align to TRBD1. V dropped 1 base and J dropped 6; count of bases not matched to a gene: 2. CDR3 size: 15 residues. Germline lookup yields CDR1 MNHEY and CDR2 SMNVEV (reference sequence). CDR3 sequence: CASSLLGQGVQPQHF. In DNA, the CDR3 is TGTGCCAGCAGTTTATTGGGACAGGGGGTTCAGCCCCAGCATTTT.

The chain recombines TRBV6-5 with TRBJ1-1; 7 nucleotides match TRBD1. The ends lost 7 bases at V and 4 bases at J; junction bases unmatched: 6. CDR3 length: 13 amino acids. The V gene's germline CDR1 is MNHEY and CDR2 SVGAGI. The CDR3 sequence is CASNIDRATEAFF. The CDR3 coding sequence is TGTGCCAGCAATATTGACAGGGCCACTGAAGCTTTCTTT.

The chain combines TRBV14 with TRBJ1-1; D possibly corresponds to TRBD1 (6 bases). The CDR3 length is 13 residues. Germline assignment: CDR1 SGHDN and CDR2 FVKESK. Between the trimmed V and J ends, which lost 1 base and 8 bases, there was a span of 11 bases. The CDR3 region has the DNA TGTGCCAGCAGCCAAGTCAGGGGCTTGGAAGCTTTCTTT. This encodes CASSQVRGLEAFF.

CDR3 region: CASSHRGLTDTQYF. DNA for the CDR3: TGTGCCAGCAGCCACAGGGGGCTAACAGATACGCAGTATTTT. The genes are TRBV11-3 and TRBJ2-3, with 9 positions matching TRBD1. Trimming took 5 bases from V and 3 from J; bases not matched to a gene: 3. Germline CDR1 reads SGHNT; CDR2 reads YENEEA. This CDR3 region has 14 residues. Drawing the rest from reference TRBV11-3 and TRBJ2-3, the complete variable domain is EAGVVQSPRYKIIEKKQPVAFWCNPISGHNTLYWYLQNLGQGPELLIRYENEEAVDDSQLPKDRFSAERLKGVDSTLKIQPAELGDSAVYLCASSHRGLTDTQYFGPGTRLTVL.

The chain joins TRBV30 to TRBJ1-2; no clear D gene. Per germline, CDR1 GTSNPN and CDR2 SVGIG (reference sequence). The ends were cut back, 1 base at V and 5 bases at J, with 17 bases in the middle. The CDR3 consists of 15 residues. The CDR3 sequence: CAWSAMVSGLYGYTF. DNA for the CDR3: TGTGCCTGGAGTGCCATGGTGTCGGGGTTGTATGGCTACACCTTC.

A few counts support this clone. The V and J genes are TRBV6-5 and TRBJ1-2, with 11 bases lining up with TRBD1. This CDR3 contains 15 residues. V was clipped by 1 base and J by 8 bases; unmatched bases: 6. Germline V gene sequence: CDR1 MNHEY, CDR2 SVGAGI. The CDR3 DNA follows: TGTGCCAGCAGTTACTTGGACAGGGGGCGGTGGGGCTACACCTTC. It yields the protein CASSYLDRGRWGYTF.

The CDR3 DNA reads as TGTGCCAGCAGCGCGGGGACTAGTGTTGCGGAAGATACGCAGTATTTT. This translates into CASSAGTSVAEDTQYF. The chain uses TRBV7-9 and TRBJ2-3, with TRBD2 matching 8 bases. Germline V lookup: CDR1 SEHNR, CDR2 FQNEAQ (reference sequence). After removal of 5 bases from V and 5 bases from J, the junction contained 12 bases not matched to a gene. This CDR3 has 16 amino acids.

The chain joins TRBV2 to TRBJ2-5; TRBD1 might be the D (6 bases). Between the trimmed V and J ends, which lost 5 bases and 2 bases, there was a span of 9 bases. CDR1 and CDR2 (germline): SNHLY, FYNNEI. This CDR3 is 13 amino acids long. CDR3 sequence reads: CASSFQGQETQYF. The CDR3 DNA is TGTGCCAGCAGTTTCCAGGGGCAAGAGACCCAGTACTTC.

The rearrangement uses TRBV19 and TRBJ1-5, with TRBD1 identical over 12 bases. The CDR3 contains 16 residues. The V and J ends lost 3 bases and 8 bases, in that order; junction bases with no gene match: 8. Germline V gene data show CDR1 as LNHDA and CDR2 as SQIVND (reference sequence). This CDR3 is CASSISGTGGREPQHF. The CDR3 DNA sequence: TGTGCCAGTAGTATCTCGGGGACAGGGGGCAGGGAGCCCCAGCATTTT.

CDR3 residues: CASSLVGGLTNYGYTF. The CDR3 DNA follows: TGTGCCAGCAGCTTAGTCGGGGGTCTCACTAACTATGGCTACACCTTC. The chain combines TRBV7-8 with TRBJ1-2; TRBD1 is a possible D gene (5 bases). The CDR3 has 16 amino acids. Germline lookup yields CDR1 SGHVS and CDR2 FQNEAQ. Trimming stripped 1 base from V and 0 bases from J, with 12 bases between.

The chain carries TRBV7-2 and TRBJ1-6; 9 bases agree with TRBD1. The junction had 10 bases not matched to a gene; V was cut back by 5 bases and J by 8 bases. CDR1 and CDR2 from the germline V gene are SGHTA and FQGNSA. CDR3 length: 16 amino acids. The chain's CDR3 is CASSPTGTGNDSPLHF. The CDR3 DNA reads TGTGCCAGCAGCCCAACCGGGACAGGGAATGATTCACCCCTCCACTTT. The full variable domain, rest sourced from reference TRBV7-2 and TRBJ1-6, is GAGVSQSPSNKVTEKGKDVELRCDPISGHTALYWYRQSLGQGLEFLIYFQGNSAPDKSGLPSDRFSAERTGGSVSTLTIQRTQQEDSAVYLCASSPTGTGNDSPLHFGNGTRLTVT.

The chain uses TRBV19 and TRBJ2-3; no firm D call. CDR3 length equals 15 residues. With 2 bases removed from V and 1 base from J, the gap between germline ends came to 10 bases. Germline-derived CDR1 and CDR2 are LNHDA and SQIVND (reference sequence). The CDR3 spells CASSIRPTGTDTQYF. In DNA form, the CDR3 reads TGTGCCAGTAGTATACGTCCAACTGGCACAGATACGCAGTATTTT.

The chain joins TRBV25-1 to TRBJ2-3, with D possibly being TRBD2 (6 bases). V was cut by 4 bases and J by 2 bases, with 13 bases left in between. The CDR3 has 15 residues. CDR1 MGHDK and CDR2 SYGVNS come from the germline V gene. The CDR3 is CASSVRGGVTDTQYF. For the CDR3, the DNA is TGTGCCAGCAGTGTGCGGGGCGGTGTCACAGATACGCAGTATTTT. Filled out from reference TRBV25-1 and TRBJ2-3, the complete variable domain reads EADIYQTPRYLVIGTGKKITLECSQTMGHDKMYWYQQDPGMELHLIHYSYGVNSTEKGDLSSESTVSRIRTEHFPLTLESARPSHTSQYLCASSVRGGVTDTQYFGPGTRLTVL.

This sequence joins TRBV5-1 and TRBJ2-2; possible D gene TRBD2, 6 bases. The CDR3 runs 18 residues. V was trimmed by 0 bases and J by 0 bases, leaving 15 bases between them. The germline V gene encodes CDR1 SGHRS and CDR2 YFSETQ. CDR3 sequence: CASSLVFWGESNTGELFF. CDR3 DNA sequence: TGCGCCAGCAGCTTGGTTTTCTGGGGGGAGTCGAACACCGGGGAGCTGTTTTTT.

CDR3 in amino acids: CASIPRGLNYGYTF. As DNA, the CDR3 is TGTGCCAGCATCCCGAGGGGGCTGAACTATGGCTACACCTTC. The chain has TRBV28 and TRBJ1-2, with 7 bases lining up with TRBD1. The germline V gene encodes CDR1 MDHEN and CDR2 SYDVKM. CDR3 size: 14 residues. Germline trimming cut 7 bases from V and 2 bases from J; bases unmatched to any gene: 7.

Points on this clone: This sample includes further DNA sequences coding for the same CDR3. The genes are TRBV12-3 or TRBV12-4 and TRBJ2-2; a weak D match, TRBD1 (5 bases). CDR3 length: 12 residues. V was trimmed by 7 bases and J by 6 bases, leaving 9 bases between them. CDR3 residues: CASIRVSGELFF. The CDR3 DNA follows: TGTGCCAGCATCAGGGTATCCGGGGAGCTGTTTTTT.

The chain carries TRBV7-9 and TRBJ1-4; unclear D gene. V was pared by 8 bases and J by 4 bases, with 14 bases between. This CDR3 region has 14 residues. The germline V gene has CDR1 SEHNR and CDR2 FQNEAQ (reference sequence). The CDR3 loop reads CASQPEGVNEKLFF. In nucleotides, the CDR3 is TGTGCCAGCCAGCCTGAGGGAGTTAATGAAAAACTGTTTTTT.

A single count supports this clone. The chain links TRBV27 to TRBJ1-1, with TRBD1 identical over 9 bases. The CDR3 has 13 residues. Germline lookup yields CDR1 MNHEY and CDR2 SMNVEV (reference sequence). Trimming took 5 bases from V and 8 from J; bases not matched to a gene: 6. The CDR3 region has the DNA TGTGCCAGCAGTGTAGTGACAGGGGGGGAAGCTTTCTTT. Translation gives CASSVVTGGEAFF.